These T cell receptor beta chains were read from a single sample in a study of cytomegalovirus exposure and HLA in healthy donors. The data were produced by immunoSEQ multiplex PCR, yet TCRdb's version contains in-frame clones alone and is incomplete. Of over 60,000 clones detected, 85% to 95% appear once; the ten largest clones hold approximately 3.5%. Sequencing input: PBMCs. The receptors here all came from a young man in good health and CMV-seronegative. CDR3s leave out the opening cysteine and the closing phenylalanine or tryptophan. Fields, in order: D gene, clone size, V gene, CDR3 protein. The D gene is left open where the match is weak. Rows give clone size only sometimes, using once, few, many, or a class for an expanded clone.

NA,NA,TRBV13,ASSSVGGRSYGYT
NA,NA,TRBV28,ASSFGQTGNEQF
TRBD1,NA,TRBV7-8,ASSLGTGSNPAGEQF
NA,NA,TRBV27,ATFGQYNEQF
NA,once,TRBV6-5,ASSPTGKETQY
TRBD1,NA,TRBV5-1,ASRLSVGTGGIDTQY
TRBD1,NA,TRBV5-4,ASSLEGGGADTQY
NA,NA,TRBV11-1,ASSAGMGIYEQF
NA,NA,TRBV19,ASGTDNGYT
TRBD1,NA,TRBV25-1,ASSAFGGQGVSEQY
NA,NA,TRBV5-5,ASSYATSSYEQY
NA,NA,TRBV10-3,AIRGPRYEQY
NA,NA,TRBV10-3,AITSNTGELF
TRBD2,NA,TRBV7-6,ASSPRGGDTQY
NA,NA,TRBV5-4,ASSLGAGELF
NA,NA,TRBV15,ATARAGFEQY
TRBD2,NA,TRBV18,ASSPGGGQGIQY
TRBD2,NA,TRBV5-4,ASSLVPAGGQGTGELF
TRBD1,NA,TRBV5-1,ASSLGDRGLANEKLF
TRBD2,once,TRBV27,ASSLFLAGGNNEQF
NA,NA,TRBV18,ASSPTVDSEAF
TRBD1,NA,TRBV6-5,ASSYSSTGTGYT
TRBD1,NA,TRBV7-9,ASSFPGTGEYEKLF
NA,NA,TRBV6-5,ASRGQNNSPLH
NA,NA,TRBV19,ASTAGTPGYEQY
TRBD1,NA,TRBV6-1,ASSETAGTGGKPQH
TRBD2,NA,TRBV28,ASTPSLAGGIYEQY
NA,few,TRBV4-3,ASSQAVGQFYGYT
TRBD1,NA,TRBV19,ASSVQGVGQPQH
NA,NA,TRBV4-2,ASRGREETQY
NA,NA,TRBV5-4,ASSLPGSTDTQY